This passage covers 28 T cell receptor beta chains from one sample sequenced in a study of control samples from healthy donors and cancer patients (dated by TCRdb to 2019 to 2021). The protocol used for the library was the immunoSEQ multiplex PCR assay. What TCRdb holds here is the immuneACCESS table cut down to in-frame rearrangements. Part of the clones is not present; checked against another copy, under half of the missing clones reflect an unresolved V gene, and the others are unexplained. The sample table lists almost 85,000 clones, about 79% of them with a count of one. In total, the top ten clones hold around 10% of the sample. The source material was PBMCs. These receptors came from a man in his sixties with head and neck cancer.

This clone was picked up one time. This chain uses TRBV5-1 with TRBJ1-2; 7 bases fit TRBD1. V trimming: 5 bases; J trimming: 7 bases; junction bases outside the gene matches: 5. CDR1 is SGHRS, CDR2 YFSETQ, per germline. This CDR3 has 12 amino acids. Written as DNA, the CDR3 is TGCGCCAGCAGATATGGGACAGCTGGCTACACCTTC. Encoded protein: CASRYGTAGYTF.

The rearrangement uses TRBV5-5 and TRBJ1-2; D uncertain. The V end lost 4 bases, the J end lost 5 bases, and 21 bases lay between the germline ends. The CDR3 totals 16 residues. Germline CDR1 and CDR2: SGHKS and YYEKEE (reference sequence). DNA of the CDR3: TGTGCCAGCAGCCTCCTATTGGGATTACGACCGTATGGCTACACCTTC. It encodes CASSLLLGLRPYGYTF.

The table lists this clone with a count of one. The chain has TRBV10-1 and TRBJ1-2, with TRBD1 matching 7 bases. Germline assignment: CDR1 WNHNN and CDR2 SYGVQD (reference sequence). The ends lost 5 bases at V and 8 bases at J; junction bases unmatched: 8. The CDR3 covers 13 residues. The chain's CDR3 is CASSPDRNGGYTF. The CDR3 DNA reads TGCGCCAGCAGTCCGGACAGGAATGGAGGCTACACCTTC.

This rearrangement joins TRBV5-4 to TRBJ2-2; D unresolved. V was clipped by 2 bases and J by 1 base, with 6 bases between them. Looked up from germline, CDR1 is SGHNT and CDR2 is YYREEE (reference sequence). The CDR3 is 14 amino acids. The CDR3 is CASSFDQNTGELFF. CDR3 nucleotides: TGTGCCAGCAGCTTCGATCAGAACACCGGGGAGCTGTTTTTT.

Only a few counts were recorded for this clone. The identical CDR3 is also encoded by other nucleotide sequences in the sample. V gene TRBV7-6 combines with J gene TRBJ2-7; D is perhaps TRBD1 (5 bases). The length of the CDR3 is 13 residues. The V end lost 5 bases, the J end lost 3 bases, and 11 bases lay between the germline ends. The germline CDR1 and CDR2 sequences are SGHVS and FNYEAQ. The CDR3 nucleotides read TGTGCCAGCAGCCCAGGGCCCAACTACGAGCAGTACTTC. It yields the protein CASSPGPNYEQYF.

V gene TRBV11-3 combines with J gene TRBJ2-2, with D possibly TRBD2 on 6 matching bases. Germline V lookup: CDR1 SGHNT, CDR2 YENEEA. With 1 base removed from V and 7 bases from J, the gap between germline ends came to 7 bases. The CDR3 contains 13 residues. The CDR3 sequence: CASSLGRDGELFF. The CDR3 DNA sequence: TGTGCCAGCAGCTTAGGGAGGGACGGGGAGCTGTTTTTT.

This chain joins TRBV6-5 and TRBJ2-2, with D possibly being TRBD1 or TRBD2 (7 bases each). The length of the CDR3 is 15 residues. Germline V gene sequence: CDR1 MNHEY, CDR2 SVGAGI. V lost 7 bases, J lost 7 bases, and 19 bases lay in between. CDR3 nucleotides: TGTGCCAGCACCAGGGGGGGGGCTGGGGTCGGGGAGCTGTTTTTT. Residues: CASTRGGAGVGELFF.

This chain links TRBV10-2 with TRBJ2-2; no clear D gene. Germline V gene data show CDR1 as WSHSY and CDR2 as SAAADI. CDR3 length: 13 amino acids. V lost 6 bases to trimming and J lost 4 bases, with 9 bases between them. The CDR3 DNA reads TGCGCCAGCAGCAAGGGTGCCACCGGGGAGCTGTTTTTT. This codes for CASSKGATGELFF.

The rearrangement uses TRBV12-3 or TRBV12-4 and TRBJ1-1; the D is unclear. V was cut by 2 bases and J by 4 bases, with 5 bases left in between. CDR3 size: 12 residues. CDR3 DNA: TGTGCCAGCAGTTTATGGAGCACTGAAGCTTTCTTT. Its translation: CASSLWSTEAFF.

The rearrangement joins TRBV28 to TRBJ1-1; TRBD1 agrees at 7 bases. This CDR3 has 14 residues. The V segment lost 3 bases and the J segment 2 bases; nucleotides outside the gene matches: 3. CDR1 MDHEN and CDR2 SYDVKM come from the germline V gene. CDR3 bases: TGTGCCAGCAGTTTCAGGGGGGAAAACACTGAAGCTTTCTTT. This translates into CASSFRGENTEAFF.

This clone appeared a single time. The CDR3 region is CASSQDPGAYNEQFF. As DNA, the CDR3 is TGCGCCAGCAGCCAAGATCCGGGGGCCTACAATGAGCAGTTCTTC. V gene TRBV4-1 combines with J gene TRBJ2-1; tentatively, D is TRBD2 (6 bases). V dropped 0 bases and J dropped 2 bases, with 8 bases sitting between them. Germline CDR1 MGHRA, CDR2 YSYEKL. The CDR3 totals 15 residues.

The CDR3 nucleotides are TGTGCCAGCAGCTTAGGGGGCACTACGCAGGAAAAACTGTTTTTT. This encodes CASSLGGTTQEKLFF. The rearrangement uses TRBV7-6 and TRBJ1-4; possibly TRBD1 for D (5 bases). Germline lookup yields CDR1 SGHVS and CDR2 FNYEAQ. The V end was cut by 1 base, the J end by 8 bases, with 14 bases between. This CDR3 has 15 residues.

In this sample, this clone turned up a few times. The CDR3 loop reads CASSLVGENIQYF. DNA of the CDR3: TGTGCCAGCAGCTTGGTAGGAGAAAACATTCAGTACTTC. The chain recombines TRBV5-4 with TRBJ2-4; D gene uncertain. CDR3 length: 13 amino acids. Trimming pared 0 bases from V and 5 bases from J, leaving 6 bases between. Germline V gene lookup returns CDR1 SGHNT and CDR2 YYREEE (reference sequence).

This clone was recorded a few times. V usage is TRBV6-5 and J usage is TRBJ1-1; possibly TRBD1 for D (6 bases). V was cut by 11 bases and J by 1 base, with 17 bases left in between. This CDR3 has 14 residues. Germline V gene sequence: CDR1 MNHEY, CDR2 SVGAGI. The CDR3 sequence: CAAHGGASNTEAFF. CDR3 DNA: TGTGCCGCCCACGGGGGGGCTTCGAACACTGAAGCTTTCTTT.

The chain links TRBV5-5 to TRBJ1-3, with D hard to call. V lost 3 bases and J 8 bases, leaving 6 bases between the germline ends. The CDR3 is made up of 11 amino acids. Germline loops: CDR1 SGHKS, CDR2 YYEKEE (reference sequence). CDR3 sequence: CASSSGYTIYF. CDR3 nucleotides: TGTGCCAGCAGCTCCGGGTACACCATATATTTT. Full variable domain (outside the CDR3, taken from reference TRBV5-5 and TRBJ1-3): DAGVTQSPTHLIKTRGQQVTLRCSPISGHKSVSWYQQVLGQGPQFIFQYYEKEERGRGNFPDRFSARQFPNYSSELNVNALLLGDSALYLCASSSGYTIYFGEGSWLTVV.

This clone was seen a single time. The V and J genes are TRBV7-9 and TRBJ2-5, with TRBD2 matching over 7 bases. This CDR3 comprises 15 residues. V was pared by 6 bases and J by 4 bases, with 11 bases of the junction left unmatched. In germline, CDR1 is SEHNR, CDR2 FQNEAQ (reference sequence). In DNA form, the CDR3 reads TGTGCCAGCAGTCCTAATGGCGGGAGTGGAGAGACCCAGTACTTC. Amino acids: CASSPNGGSGETQYF.

The CDR3: CASSRTSGRNEQFF. CDR3 nucleotide sequence: TGCGCCAGCAGTAGGACTAGCGGGAGAAATGAGCAGTTCTTC. The chain is built from TRBV5-1 and TRBJ2-1; 13 bases match TRBD2. Germline CDR1 and CDR2: SGHRS and YFSETQ. CDR3 length: 14 residues. J lost 7 bases, V lost 5 bases, and 3 bases had no gene match.

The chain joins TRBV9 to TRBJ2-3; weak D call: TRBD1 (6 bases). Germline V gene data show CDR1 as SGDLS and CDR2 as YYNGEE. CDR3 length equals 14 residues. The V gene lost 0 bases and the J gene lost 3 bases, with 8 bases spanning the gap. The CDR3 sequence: CASSVAQGTDTQYF. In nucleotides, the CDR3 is TGTGCCAGCAGCGTAGCCCAGGGGACAGATACGCAGTATTTT.

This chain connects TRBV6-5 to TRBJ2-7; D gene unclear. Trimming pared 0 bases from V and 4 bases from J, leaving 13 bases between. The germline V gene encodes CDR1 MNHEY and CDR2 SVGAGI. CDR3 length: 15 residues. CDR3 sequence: CASSYSDNRPYEQYF. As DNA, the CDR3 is TGTGCCAGCAGTTACTCGGATAACCGACCGTACGAGCAGTACTTC.

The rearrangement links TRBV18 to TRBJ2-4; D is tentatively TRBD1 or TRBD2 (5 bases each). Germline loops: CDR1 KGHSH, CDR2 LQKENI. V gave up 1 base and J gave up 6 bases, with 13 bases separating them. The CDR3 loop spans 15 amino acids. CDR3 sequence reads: CASSPLGDPTNIQYF. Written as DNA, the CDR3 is TGTGCCAGCTCACCACTAGGGGACCCAACAAACATTCAGTACTTC.

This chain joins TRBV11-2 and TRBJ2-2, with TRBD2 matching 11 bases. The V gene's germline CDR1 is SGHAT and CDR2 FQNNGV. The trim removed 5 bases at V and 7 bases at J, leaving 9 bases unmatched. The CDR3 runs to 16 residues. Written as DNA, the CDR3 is TGTGCCAGCAGCCAAACTAGCGGGAGCTTAGGCGGGGAGCTGTTTTTT. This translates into CASSQTSGSLGGELFF.

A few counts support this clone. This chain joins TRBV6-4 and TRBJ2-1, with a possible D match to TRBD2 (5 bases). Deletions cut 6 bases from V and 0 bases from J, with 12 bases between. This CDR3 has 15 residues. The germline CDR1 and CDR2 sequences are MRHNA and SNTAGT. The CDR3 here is CASRVAQSSYNEQFF. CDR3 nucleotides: TGTGCCAGCAGGGTAGCGCAAAGCTCCTACAATGAGCAGTTCTTC.

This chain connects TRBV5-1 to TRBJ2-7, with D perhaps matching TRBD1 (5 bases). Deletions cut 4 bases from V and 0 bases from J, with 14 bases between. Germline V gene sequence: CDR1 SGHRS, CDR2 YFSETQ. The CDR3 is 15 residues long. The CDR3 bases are TGCGCCAGCAGCCCCACTGGCGGACACTCCTACGAGCAGTACTTC. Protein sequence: CASSPTGGHSYEQYF.

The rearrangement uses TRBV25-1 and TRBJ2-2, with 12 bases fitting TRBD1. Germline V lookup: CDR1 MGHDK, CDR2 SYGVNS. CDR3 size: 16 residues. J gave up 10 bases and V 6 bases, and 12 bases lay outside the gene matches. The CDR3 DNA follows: TGTGCCAGCAGGAAGGGACAGGGGGCGCAAGTAGAGGAGCTGTTTTTT. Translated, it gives CASRKGQGAQVEELFF.

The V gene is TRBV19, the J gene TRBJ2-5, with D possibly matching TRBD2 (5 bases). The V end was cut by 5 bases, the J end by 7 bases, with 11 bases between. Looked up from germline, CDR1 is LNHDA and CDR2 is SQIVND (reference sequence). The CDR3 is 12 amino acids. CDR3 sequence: CASSWGEGTQYF. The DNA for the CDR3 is TGTGCCAGTAGTTGGGGAGAGGGGACCCAGTACTTC.

The CDR3 protein is CASSSLLAGVAGELFF. The CDR3 bases are TGTGCCAGCAGCTCATTACTAGCGGGAGTGGCCGGGGAGCTGTTTTTT. The chain employs TRBV7-9 and TRBJ2-2, with TRBD2 matching over 11 bases. V was pared by 4 bases and J by 6 bases, with 7 bases of the junction left unmatched. The CDR3 runs 16 residues. The germline V gene encodes CDR1 SEHNR and CDR2 FQNEAQ (reference sequence).

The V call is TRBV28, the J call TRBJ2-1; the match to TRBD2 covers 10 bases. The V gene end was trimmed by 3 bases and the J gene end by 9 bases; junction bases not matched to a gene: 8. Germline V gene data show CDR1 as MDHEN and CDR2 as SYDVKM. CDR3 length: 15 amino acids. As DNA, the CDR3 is TGTGCCAGCAGTTTGTCGCTAGCGGGAGCTTTTGAGCAGTTCTTC. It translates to CASSLSLAGAFEQFF.

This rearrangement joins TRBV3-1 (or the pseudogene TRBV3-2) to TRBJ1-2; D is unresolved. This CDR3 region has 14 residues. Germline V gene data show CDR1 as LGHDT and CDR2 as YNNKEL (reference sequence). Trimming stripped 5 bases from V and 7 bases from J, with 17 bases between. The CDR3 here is CASSWLDGGGGYTF. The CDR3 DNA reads TGTGCCAGCAGCTGGCTTGACGGTGGAGGTGGCTACACCTTC.